One sample yielded the 15 T cell receptor beta chains listed below, sequenced in a study of early T cells in non-severe SARS-CoV-2 infection. TCRdb fed the 5' RACE reads into MiXCR, producing one record per CDR3 protein. The sample consists of 65,000 to 85,000 distinct CDR3 sequences, about 9.1% of them appearing once. The sequencing used whole blood, collected at baseline. The receptors shown here come from an adult who was a healthcare worker with PCR-confirmed SARS-CoV-2 infection or an uninfected control (not recorded which).

This clonotype was observed a handful of times. The chain has TRBV9 and TRBJ1-1, with D maybe TRBD1 (6 bases). This CDR3 spans 14 amino acids. Germline CDR1 SGDLS, CDR2 YYNGEE. V lost 4 bases to trimming and J lost 4 bases, with 14 bases between them. The CDR3 sequence is CASSPFGGFTEAFF. The CDR3 coding sequence is TGTGCCAGCAGCCCCTTTGGGGGCTTCACTGAAGCTTTCTTT.

Points on this clonotype: This is likely a read error, given that the CDR3 carries no conserved phenylalanine or tryptophan at its end. The chain uses TRBV7-2 and TRBJ2-7, with no clear D. Germline V gene data show CDR1 as SGHTA and CDR2 as FQGNSA. The CDR3 has 15 amino acids. Trimming stripped 0 bases from V and 3 bases from J, with 12 bases between. Here the CDR3 reads CASSLAAQNYYEQYL. In DNA, the CDR3 is TGTGCCAGCAGCTTAGCAGCGCAAAACTACTACGAGCAGTACCTC.

This clonotype was seen only a few times. CDR3 region: CASSPQTPFNTGELFF. CDR3 sequence (DNA): TGTGCCAGCTCACCACAGACCCCTTTTAACACCGGGGAGCTGTTTTTT. The V and J genes are TRBV18 and TRBJ2-2, with D uncertain. V was pared by 1 base and J by 2 bases, with 11 bases between. The germline V gene has CDR1 KGHSH and CDR2 LQKENI. CDR3 size: 16 residues.

This clonotype has more than one count but fewer than ten. The rearrangement uses TRBV9 and TRBJ2-1, with D possibly being TRBD2 (5 bases). With 1 base removed from V and 2 bases from J, the gap between germline ends came to 10 bases. CDR3 length equals 15 residues. Germline CDR1 SGDLS, CDR2 YYNGEE. CDR3 sequence (DNA): TGTGCCAGCAGCGTAAGAGGGAGTACCTACAATGAGCAGTTCTTC. Translating it yields CASSVRGSTYNEQFF. The whole variable domain, filled in from reference TRBV9 and TRBJ2-1, reads DSGVTQTPKHLITATGQRVTLRCSPRSGDLSVYWYQQSLDQGLQFLIQYYNGEERAKGNILERFSAQQFPDLHSELNLSSLELGDSALYFCASSVRGSTYNEQFFGPGTRLTVL.

Remarks on this clonotype: The junction and the germline gene differ at one end; a read error may be behind it. The V gene is TRBV9, the J gene TRBJ2-7, with D unclear. CDR3 length: 13 amino acids. The germline V gene encodes CDR1 SGDLS and CDR2 YYNGEE. Here the CDR3 reads CANSAPASYEQYF. The DNA of the CDR3 is TGTGCCAACAGCGCCCCAGCCTCCTACGAGCAGTACTTC. The full variable domain, completed using reference TRBV9 and TRBJ2-7, is DSGVTQTPKHLITATGQRVTLRCSPRSGDLSVYWYQQSLDQGLQFLIQYYNGEERAKGNILERFSAQQFPDLHSELNLSSLELGDSALYFCANSAPASYEQYFGPGTRLTVT.

V usage is TRBV28 and J usage is TRBJ2-3, with 7 bases lining up with TRBD1. Trimming removed 6 bases from V and 3 bases from J; junction bases left unmatched: 6. Germline assignment: CDR1 MDHEN and CDR2 SYDVKM. The CDR3 has 14 residues. CDR3: CASRAGQATDTQYF. For the CDR3, the DNA is TGTGCCAGCAGGGCCGGACAGGCGACAGATACGCAGTATTTT.

The chain couples TRBV15 to TRBJ2-1; D might be TRBD2 (6 bases). The V end was cut by 9 bases, the J end by 7 bases, with 16 bases between. The CDR3 sequence is 13 residues long. Germline CDR1 reads LNHNV; CDR2 reads YYDKDF (reference sequence). The CDR3 loop is CATSPGGRNEQFF. DNA for the CDR3: TGTGCCACTTCCCCCGGGGGTCGGAATGAGCAGTTCTTC.

This clonotype was detected ten times or more. The chain recombines TRBV7-2 with TRBJ2-7; D is perhaps TRBD2 (6 bases). V was shortened by 3 bases and J by 5 bases, with 11 bases between the two germline ends. The length of the CDR3 is 13 residues. Looked up from germline, CDR1 is SGHTA and CDR2 is FQGNSA. The CDR3 is CASSLGGMDEQYF. The CDR3 region has the DNA TGTGCCAGCAGCTTGGGCGGGATGGACGAGCAGTACTTC.

This clonotype was seen more than once but under ten times. The chain links TRBV12-3 or TRBV12-4 to TRBJ1-1, with unresolved D. The CDR3 runs to 14 residues. V lost 7 bases to trimming and J lost 5 bases, with 17 bases between them. In nucleotides, the CDR3 is TGTGCCAGCAACCCCGAGGGAAGAGGGACTGAAGCTTTCTTT. As protein: CASNPEGRGTEAFF.

This clonotype came up a few times. The chain couples TRBV20-1 to TRBJ1-2, with 7 bases matching TRBD1. There are 14 residues in the CDR3. Germline V gene sequence: CDR1 DFQATT, CDR2 SNEGSKA (reference sequence). Unmatched junction bases numbered 11, after V lost 3 bases and J lost 7 bases. In DNA form, the CDR3 reads TGCAGTGCTAGGGGGAGACAGGGTTTTCTTGGCTACACCTTC. Amino acid sequence: CSARGRQGFLGYTF.

This clonotype was seen only a few times. The rearrangement links TRBV7-9 to TRBJ1-2; 7 bases are a match to TRBD1. Trimming removed 6 bases from V and 5 bases from J; junction bases left unmatched: 6. Germline loops: CDR1 SEHNR, CDR2 FQNEAQ (reference sequence). The CDR3 consists of 13 residues. CDR3 nucleotide sequence: TGTGCCAGCAGTCGGGACAGCTTATATGGCTACACCTTC. Residues: CASSRDSLYGYTF. Full variable domain (rest looked up from reference TRBV7-9 and TRBJ1-2): DTGVSQNPRHKITKRGQNVTFRCDPISEHNRLYWYRQTLGQGPEFLTYFQNEAQLEKSRLLSDRFSAERPKGSFSTLEIQRTEQGDSAMYLCASSRDSLYGYTFGSGTRLTVV.

This clonotype came up many times. The V and J genes are TRBV7-9 and TRBJ2-5; D is tentatively TRBD1 or TRBD2 (5 bases each). CDR3 length: 14 residues. CDR1 is SEHNR, CDR2 FQNEAQ, per germline (reference sequence). Deletions cut 5 bases from V and 2 bases from J, with 12 bases between. DNA for the CDR3: TGTGCCAGCAGCAGCTCGGGGCGACAAGAGACCCAGTACTTC. Translating it yields CASSSSGRQETQYF.

This clonotype was seen more than once but under ten times. The chain uses TRBV5-6 and TRBJ2-1; TRBD2 matches at 12 bases. Trimming took 2 bases from V and 1 from J; bases not matched to a gene: 4. This CDR3 region has 17 residues. Germline V gene sequence: CDR1 SGHDT, CDR2 YYEEEE. The CDR3 loop is CASSFKTSGSSYNEQFF. The CDR3 DNA reads TGTGCCAGCAGCTTCAAGACTAGCGGGAGTTCCTACAATGAGCAGTTCTTC.

This clonotype was found many times. CDR3 sequence (DNA): TGTGCCAGCAGGACGGACGGATACATTCAGTACTTC. Translated, it gives CASRTDGYIQYF. This chain links TRBV6-1 with TRBJ2-4; D gene unclear. V was clipped by 6 bases and J by 8 bases, with 11 bases between them. Per the germline V gene, CDR1 is MNHNS and CDR2 is SASEGT. CDR3 length equals 12 residues.

The gene calls are TRBV29-1 and TRBJ1-2; D is possibly TRBD1 (5 bases). V lost 1 base and J lost 7, with 13 bases in between. CDR1 SQVTM and CDR2 ANQGSEA come from the germline V gene. The CDR3 runs 13 residues. CDR3 DNA sequence: TGCAGCGTTGAAGTGGCAGGGAGAACTGGCTACACCTTC. It specifies CSVEVAGRTGYTF. The full variable domain, in which reference TRBV29-1 and TRBJ1-2 provide the parts outside the CDR3, is SAVISQKPSRDICQRGTSLTIQCQVDSQVTMMFWYRQQPGQSLTLIATANQGSEATYESGFVIDKFPISRPNLTFSTLTVSNMSPEDSSIYLCSVEVAGRTGYTFGSGTRLTVV.